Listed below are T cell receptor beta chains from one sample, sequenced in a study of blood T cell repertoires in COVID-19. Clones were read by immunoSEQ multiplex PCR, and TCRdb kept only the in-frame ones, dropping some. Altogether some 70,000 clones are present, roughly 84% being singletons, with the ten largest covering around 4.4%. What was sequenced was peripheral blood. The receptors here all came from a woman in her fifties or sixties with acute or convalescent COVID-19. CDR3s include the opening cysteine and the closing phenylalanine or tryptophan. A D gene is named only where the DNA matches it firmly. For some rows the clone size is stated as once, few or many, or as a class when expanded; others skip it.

CDR3 DNA: TGTGCCAGCAGCTTAGTCGACAGGGGAAACACTGAAGCTTTCTTT
CDR3 protein: CASSLVDRGNTEAFF
clone size: -
V gene: TRBV11-1
J gene: TRBJ1-1
D gene: TRBD1
CDR3 length: 15

CDR3 DNA: TGCAGTGCTAGTGATGACAGTAGCAATCAGCCCCAGCATTTT
CDR3 protein: CSASDDSSNQPQHF
clone size: -
V gene: TRBV20-1
J gene: TRBJ1-5
D gene: -
CDR3 length: 14

CDR3 DNA: TGTGCCAGCAGCATGGGACAGGGGAAAAACTATGGCTACACCTTC
CDR3 protein: CASSMGQGKNYGYTF
clone size: -
V gene: TRBV11-2
J gene: TRBJ1-2
D gene: TRBD1
CDR3 length: 15

CDR3 DNA: TGCGCCAGCAGCCAAGAGTCCTACGGTGGCTACACCTTC
CDR3 protein: CASSQESYGGYTF
clone size: -
V gene: TRBV4-1
J gene: TRBJ1-2
D gene: -
CDR3 length: 13

CDR3 DNA: TGTGCCAGCAGCCTCGGACAGGGGGCCTGGGGCTACACCTTC
CDR3 protein: CASSLGQGAWGYTF
clone size: -
V gene: TRBV7-2
J gene: TRBJ1-2
D gene: TRBD1
CDR3 length: 14

CDR3 DNA: TGTGCCAGCAGTGAATTTGGCAGGGGGCTCGTCACCGGGGAGCTGTTTTTT
CDR3 protein: CASSEFGRGLVTGELFF
clone size: -
V gene: TRBV6-1
J gene: TRBJ2-2
D gene: TRBD1
CDR3 length: 17

CDR3 DNA: TGTGCCACCTCGGGGGTCAGAAGCTCCTACGAGCAGTACTTC
CDR3 protein: CATSGVRSSYEQYF
clone size: -
V gene: TRBV10-3
J gene: TRBJ2-7
D gene: -
CDR3 length: 14

CDR3 DNA: TGTGCCAGCAGCCAATTGGGAGGGCGCCGTAATACCGGGGAGCTGTTTTTT
CDR3 protein: CASSQLGGRRNTGELFF
clone size: -
V gene: TRBV14
J gene: TRBJ2-2
D gene: TRBD2
CDR3 length: 17

CDR3 DNA: TGTGCCAGCAGCCAGGGCAGGTACACTGAAGCTTTCTTT
CDR3 protein: CASSQGRYTEAFF
clone size: -
V gene: TRBV3-1/TRBV3-2
J gene: TRBJ1-1
D gene: -
CDR3 length: 13

CDR3 DNA: TGTGCCAGTAGTATGACAACTCGTCATGAAAAACTGTTTTTT
CDR3 protein: CASSMTTRHEKLFF
clone size: few
V gene: TRBV19
J gene: TRBJ1-4
D gene: -
CDR3 length: 14

CDR3 DNA: TGTGCCAGCAGCCAAGATGGGGCAGGGGGATCGGAAAAACTGTTTTTT
CDR3 protein: CASSQDGAGGSEKLFF
clone size: -
V gene: TRBV3-1/TRBV3-2
J gene: TRBJ1-4
D gene: TRBD1
CDR3 length: 16

CDR3 DNA: TGTGCCAGCAGCGTGGGACAGATGAACACTGAAGCTTTCTTT
CDR3 protein: CASSVGQMNTEAFF
clone size: -
V gene: TRBV21-1
J gene: TRBJ1-1
D gene: -
CDR3 length: 14

CDR3 DNA: TGTGCCAGTAGTTCTTATACCGAGAGGACTGAAGCTTTCTTT
CDR3 protein: CASSSYTERTEAFF
clone size: -
V gene: TRBV19
J gene: TRBJ1-1
D gene: -
CDR3 length: 14

CDR3 DNA: TGTGCCAGCAGCTTAGAGAGTGGGAGTTCCTATGGCTACACCTTC
CDR3 protein: CASSLESGSSYGYTF
clone size: -
V gene: TRBV7-9
J gene: TRBJ1-2
D gene: -
CDR3 length: 15